Sequencing of this T cell receptor beta chain was carried out in a study of blood T cell repertoires in COVID-19. Across the whole study: The analysed material was cDNA or gDNA that came from T cells, B-cell-depleted T cells, or PBMCs.

Methods used by the authors: Reference gene primer amplification yielded estimated nucleated cell counts. Some clones are missing from TCRdb's copy, which holds only in-frame ones; the method was immunoSEQ multiplex PCR. V, J and clone size derive from that table, while D and trimming were established from the DNA sequence. Of about 220,000 clones listed, roughly 82% are singletons. Per the germline V gene, CDR1 is LGHDT and CDR2 is YNNKEL (reference sequence). The V segment lost 1 base and the J segment 9 bases; nucleotides outside the gene matches: 16. This CDR3 region has 18 residues. This clone was detected once.

Sequenced input: peripheral blood. The sequence was collected from a middle-aged man who had recovered from COVID-19. V is TRBV3-1 (or the pseudogene TRBV3-2) and J is TRBJ1-5, with 9 positions matching TRBD1. This CDR3 reads CASSQGGPLGQGVGPQHF. The CDR3 DNA reads as TGTGCCAGCAGCCAAGGGGGGCCTTTGGGACAGGGAGTTGGGCCCCAGCATTTT.